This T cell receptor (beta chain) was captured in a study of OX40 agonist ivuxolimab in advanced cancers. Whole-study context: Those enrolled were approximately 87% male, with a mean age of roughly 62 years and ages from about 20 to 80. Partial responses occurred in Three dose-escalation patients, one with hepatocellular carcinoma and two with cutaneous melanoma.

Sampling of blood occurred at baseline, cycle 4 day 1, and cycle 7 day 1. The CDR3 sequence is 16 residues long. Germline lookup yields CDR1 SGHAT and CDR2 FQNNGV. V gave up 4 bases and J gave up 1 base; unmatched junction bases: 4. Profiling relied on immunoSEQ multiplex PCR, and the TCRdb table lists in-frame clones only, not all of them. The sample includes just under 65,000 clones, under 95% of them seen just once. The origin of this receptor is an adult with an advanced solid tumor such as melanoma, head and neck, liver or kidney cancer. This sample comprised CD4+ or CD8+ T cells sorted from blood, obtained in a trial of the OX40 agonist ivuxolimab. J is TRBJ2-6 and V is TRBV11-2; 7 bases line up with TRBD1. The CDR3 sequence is CASSWRQGSGANVLTF. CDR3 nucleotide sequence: TGTGCCAGCAGCTGGCGACAGGGATCTGGGGCCAACGTCCTGACTTTC.